This TCR beta chain came from a study of PD-1 blockade in classical Hodgkin lymphoma. Background on the study: Patients had nivolumab dosed at 3 mg/kg, delivered intravenously every 2 weeks.

Broader study findings: Reported findings placed baseline TCR diversity lower in newly diagnosed patients (compared with healthy donors). CD4+ TCR diversity, unlike CD8+, rose significantly by C4D1.

This clone was detected only a few times. Antigen: not known. Trimming left V 2 bases short and J 1 base short, with 10 bases between. CDR1 and CDR2 (germline): LGHNA, YSLEER. CDR3 length: 15 residues. Time point reported: cycle 4 day 1 (C4D1), after five to seven weeks of nivolumab. After autologous stem cell transplantation all patients relapsed, and prior brentuximab vedotin exposure differed between cohorts. By magnetic negative selection, CD4+ T cells were purified from thawed PBMCs. Complete response, partial response or progressive disease constituted the best response categories observed. TCRdb's copy holds only in-frame clones and misses some; the assay was immunoSEQ multiplex PCR. The sample contains tens of thousands of clones, more than 80% of which appear only once.

The chain links TRBV4-3 to TRBJ2-3; D gene ambiguous. The TCR comes from a human donor with classical Hodgkin lymphoma. The starting material was CD4+ T cells from blood, obtained before the fourth cycle of nivolumab. The CDR3 DNA follows: TGCGCCAGCAGCCAAAAGGACGCCCGCACAGATACGCAGTATTTT. Translated, it gives CASSQKDARTDTQYF.